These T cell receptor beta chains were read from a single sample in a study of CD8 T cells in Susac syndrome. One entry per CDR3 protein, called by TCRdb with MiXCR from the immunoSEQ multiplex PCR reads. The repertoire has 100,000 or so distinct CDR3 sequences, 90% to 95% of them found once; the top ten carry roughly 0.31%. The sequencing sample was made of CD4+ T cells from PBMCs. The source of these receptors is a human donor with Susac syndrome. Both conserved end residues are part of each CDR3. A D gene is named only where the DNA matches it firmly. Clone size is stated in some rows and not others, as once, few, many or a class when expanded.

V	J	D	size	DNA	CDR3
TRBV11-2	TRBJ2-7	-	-	TGTGCCAGCAGCTTTAGTTCGGCAGGGGGGTACGAGCAGTACTTC	CASSFSSAGGYEQYF
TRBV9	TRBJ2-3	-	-	TGTGCCAGCAGCCCAAGGGGGGTGATGGGCACAGATACGCAGTATTTT	CASSPRGVMGTDTQYF
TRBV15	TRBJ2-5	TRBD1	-	TGTGCCACCAGCCCGGGACAGCAAGAGACCCAGTACTTC	CATSPGQQETQYF
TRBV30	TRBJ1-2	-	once	TGTGCCTGGAGTACGGGAGGGGACGGCTACACCTTC	CAWSTGGDGYTF
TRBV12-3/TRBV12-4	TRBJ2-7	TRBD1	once	TGTGCCAGCAGTGGCGGGACAGGGAGGGAGCAGTACTTC	CASSGGTGREQYF
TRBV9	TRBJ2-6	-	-	TGTGCCAGCAGCGAGGGGTTCTGGACCGGGGCCAACGTCCTGACTTTC	CASSEGFWTGANVLTF
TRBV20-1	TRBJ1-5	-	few	TGCAGTGCTAGGGGGGATCAGCCCCAGCATTTT	CSARGDQPQHF
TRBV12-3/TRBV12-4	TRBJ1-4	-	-	TGTGCCAGCACCGTTCAGGGACATGAAAAACTGTTTTTT	CASTVQGHEKLFF
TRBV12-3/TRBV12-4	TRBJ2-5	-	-	TGTGCCAGCAGTTTCCCGAACGAAGAGACCCAGTACTTC	CASSFPNEETQYF
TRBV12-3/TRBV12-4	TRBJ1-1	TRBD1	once	TGTGCCAGCAGTTTCTCAGGGGGCGTGACTGAAGCTTTCTTT	CASSFSGGVTEAFF
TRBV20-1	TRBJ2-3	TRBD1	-	TGCAGTGCTGGTACAGGGGTTAGCACAGATACGCAGTATTTT	CSAGTGVSTDTQYF
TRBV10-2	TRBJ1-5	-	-	TGCGCCAGCAGTTACAGGGAGGGTCCCCAGCATTTT	CASSYREGPQHF
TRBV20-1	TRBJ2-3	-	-	TGCAGCTGCATCTCCGTATGGGATACGCAGTATTTT	CSCISVWDTQYF
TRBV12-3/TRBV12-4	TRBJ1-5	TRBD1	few	TGTGCCAGCAGTTTCGGGACAGGGGGGGCTCAGCCCCAGCATTTT	CASSFGTGGAQPQHF
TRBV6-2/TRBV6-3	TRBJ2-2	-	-	TGTGCCAGCACCTACCCCCGAGAAGGACGAAGGAACACCGGGGAGCTGTTTTTT	CASTYPREGRRNTGELFF